A single sample is the source of the 23 T cell receptor beta chains below, sequenced in a study of CD8 T cells in Susac syndrome. The authors reverse transcribed about 0.5 to 1 ug RNA with random hexamers. A single record per CDR3 protein comes from TCRdb applying MiXCR to the immunoSEQ multiplex PCR reads. The sample yields approximately 110,000 distinct CDR3 sequences, about 95% seen once. Sequencing input: CD4+ T cells from PBMCs. The origin of the receptors is a human donor in good health.

The chain combines TRBV29-1 with TRBJ2-1; D is perhaps TRBD1 or TRBD2 (5 bases each). Germline values: CDR1 SQVTM, CDR2 ANQGSEA. The CDR3 runs to 13 residues. V lost 4 bases to trimming and J lost 5 bases, with 12 bases between them. This CDR3 is CSVGWDANNEQFF. CDR3 DNA: TGCAGCGTTGGTTGGGACGCCAACAATGAGCAGTTCTTC.

This chain uses TRBV5-1 with TRBJ1-2; 8 nucleotides align to TRBD1. The germline V gene has CDR1 SGHRS and CDR2 YFSETQ. J was trimmed by 5 bases and V by 0 bases; bases with no gene match: 6. The CDR3 has 15 residues. As DNA, the CDR3 is TGCGCCAGCAGCTTGGATTTGCAGGGGGCGTATGGCTACACCTTC. Its protein product is CASSLDLQGAYGYTF.

Only one count was recorded for this clonotype. This chain uses TRBV7-2 with TRBJ2-1; 7 nucleotides line up with TRBD2. Germline V gives CDR1 SGHTA, CDR2 FQGNSA. This CDR3 comprises 20 residues. With V trimmed by 0 bases and J by 5 bases, 19 bases remained unmatched. For the CDR3, the DNA is TGTGCCAGCAGCTTAGCCACAGCATGGATTGAGTGGGAGGGCCACAATGAGCAGTTCTTC. This codes for CASSLATAWIEWEGHNEQFF.

V is TRBV4-1 and J is TRBJ2-1, with 12 bases fitting TRBD2. V was pared by 0 bases and J by 0 bases, with 6 bases of the junction left unmatched. This CDR3 has 19 amino acids. CDR1 MGHRA and CDR2 YSYEKL come from the germline V gene. The CDR3 DNA follows: TGCGCCAGCAGCCAAGAATCTAGCGGGAGGGTAAGCTCCTACAATGAGCAGTTCTTC. As protein: CASSQESSGRVSSYNEQFF.

This chain joins TRBV5-1 and TRBJ1-4; D call uncertain. This CDR3 comprises 16 residues. CDR1 SGHRS and CDR2 YFSETQ come from the germline V gene. Deletions cut 4 bases from V and 1 base from J, with 14 bases between. The CDR3 nucleotides read TGCGCCAGCAGCCGGCAGTCGATGGGAACTAATGAAAAACTGTTTTTT. This codes for CASSRQSMGTNEKLFF.

The chain couples TRBV7-9 to TRBJ2-5; perhaps TRBD1 as D (6 bases). Germline loops: CDR1 SEHNR, CDR2 FQNEAQ (reference sequence). The CDR3 totals 15 residues. V lost 5 bases, J lost 3 bases, and 16 bases lay in between. The CDR3 DNA is TGTGCCAGCAGCACCGCGAGGGGGTGGGAAGAGACCCAGTACTTC. This gives the protein CASSTARGWEETQYF.

V usage is TRBV29-1 and J usage is TRBJ1-1, with D hard to call. Trimming took off 1 base at V and 7 bases at J, with 7 bases between the two ends. There are 11 residues in the CDR3. The germline CDR1 and CDR2 sequences are SQVTM and ANQGSEA. The CDR3: CSVEVASEAFF. The CDR3 bases are TGCAGCGTTGAAGTTGCCAGTGAAGCTTTCTTT.

The rearrangement uses TRBV9 and TRBJ1-1; the D gene is possibly TRBD1 (5 bases). In germline, CDR1 is SGDLS, CDR2 YYNGEE. This CDR3 has 16 amino acids. With 6 bases removed from V and 7 bases from J, the gap between germline ends came to 25 bases. The CDR3 sequence: CASNPRTSSSPNEAFF. The DNA of the CDR3 is TGTGCCAGCAACCCTCGGACATCGTCTAGCCCGAATGAAGCTTTCTTT.

The rearrangement uses TRBV24-1 and TRBJ1-1; 8 bases are shared with TRBD1. Germline trimming cut 8 bases from V and 5 bases from J; bases unmatched to any gene: 6. Germline V gives CDR1 KGHDR, CDR2 SFDVKD. CDR3 length: 13 amino acids. CDR3 sequence reads: CATTDRAGTEAFF. The CDR3, as DNA: TGTGCCACCACGGACAGGGCTGGGACTGAAGCTTTCTTT.

This clonotype came up a few times. The DNA for the CDR3 is TGTGCCAGCAGTTACCCACGCCGCTCTGGACAGACCCAGTACTTC. Translation: CASSYPRRSGQTQYF. V and J are TRBV6-2 or TRBV6-3 and TRBJ2-5; D is uncertain. This CDR3 region has 15 residues. Looked up from germline, CDR1 is MNHEY and CDR2 is SVGEGT. V lost 2 bases and J 6 bases, leaving 16 bases between the germline ends.

The J gene is TRBJ2-5, the V gene TRBV18; D is uncertain. The germline V gene encodes CDR1 KGHSH and CDR2 LQKENI. Trimming stripped 4 bases from V and 1 base from J, with 13 bases between. CDR3 length equals 15 residues. The CDR3 region has the DNA TGTGCCAGCTCACGATCCGAAGGCGTCCAAGAGACCCAGTACTTC. Its protein is CASSRSEGVQETQYF.

The gene calls are TRBV7-2 and TRBJ2-1, with 13 bases matching TRBD2. Germline V gene sequence: CDR1 SGHTA, CDR2 FQGNSA. After removal of 2 bases from V and 6 bases from J, the junction contained 10 bases not matched to a gene. This CDR3 has 18 residues. CDR3 amino acids: CASSLTPAGLAGVNEQFF. The CDR3 DNA sequence: TGTGCCAGCAGCTTAACCCCCGCAGGACTAGCGGGAGTCAATGAGCAGTTCTTC. The variable domain in full, completed from reference TRBV7-2 and TRBJ2-1, reads GAGVSQSPSNKVTEKGKDVELRCDPISGHTALYWYRQSLGQGLEFLIYFQGNSAPDKSGLPSDRFSAERTGGSVSTLTIQRTQQEDSAVYLCASSLTPAGLAGVNEQFFGPGTRLTVL.

The rearrangement joins TRBV29-1 to TRBJ1-2, with D maybe TRBD1 (6 bases). This CDR3 contains 11 residues. V was clipped by 4 bases and J by 6 bases, with 9 bases between them. The germline V gene encodes CDR1 SQVTM and CDR2 ANQGSEA. CDR3: CSVGGADGYTF. CDR3 DNA sequence: TGCAGCGTTGGGGGGGCTGATGGCTACACCTTC.

The J gene is TRBJ1-5, the V gene TRBV5-1; 11 bases fit TRBD1. This CDR3 spans 17 amino acids. The junction had 6 bases not matched to a gene; V was cut back by 4 bases and J by 0 bases. The germline V gene encodes CDR1 SGHRS and CDR2 YFSETQ. The CDR3 region has the DNA TGCGCCAGCAGCCCTGGACAGGGGGCGTATAGCAATCAGCCCCAGCATTTT. This sequence encodes CASSPGQGAYSNQPQHF.

The V call is TRBV29-1, the J call TRBJ2-1; 10 bases align to TRBD1. The length of the CDR3 is 13 residues. J lost 10 bases, V lost 5 bases, and 8 bases had no gene match. The V gene's germline CDR1 is SQVTM and CDR2 ANQGSEA. The CDR3 DNA is TGCAGCGTTCTCTTGACAGGGGGCTTCGAGCAGTTCTTC. Its translation is CSVLLTGGFEQFF.

This rearrangement joins TRBV2 to TRBJ2-2, with 8 bases lining up with TRBD2. Germline V gene lookup returns CDR1 SNHLY and CDR2 FYNNEI. Trimming cost V 11 bases and J 3 bases; bases outside gene matches: 11. The CDR3 is 15 amino acids. CDR3 nucleotides: TGTGCCTCAGCAGCCAGCGGGAGATACACCGGGGAGCTGTTTTTT. Its translation is CASAASGRYTGELFF.

This clonotype was recorded only once. The chain carries TRBV3-1 and TRBJ2-1; 12 nucleotides align to TRBD2. Trimming took 1 base from V and 6 from J; bases not matched to a gene: 1. CDR1 is LGHDT and CDR2 is YNNKEL in the germline V gene (reference sequence). The CDR3 covers 15 residues. The CDR3 nucleotides read TGTGCCAGCAGCCAAGGGACTAGCGGGATCAATGAGCAGTTCTTC. Amino acids: CASSQGTSGINEQFF.

This chain links TRBV7-6 with TRBJ2-1, with a tentative D call TRBD1 (6 bases). The CDR3 is 14 amino acids. V gave up 5 bases and J gave up 7 bases, with 15 bases separating them. Germline-derived CDR1 and CDR2 are SGHVS and FNYEAQ. The CDR3 nucleotides are TGTGCCAGCAGCATCTCAGGGGTTTTAAATGAGCAGTTCTTC. It is translated as CASSISGVLNEQFF.

This rearrangement joins TRBV6-1 to TRBJ2-7; D is ambiguous. This CDR3 spans 13 amino acids. V was shortened by 0 bases and J by 9 bases, with 12 bases between the two germline ends. CDR1 MNHNS and CDR2 SASEGT come from the germline V gene. As DNA, the CDR3 is TGTGCCAGCAGTGAAGCGGAGACGCTCGGGCAGTACTTC. This encodes CASSEAETLGQYF.

This sequence joins TRBV5-4 and TRBJ2-7; D is undetermined. Germline CDR1 and CDR2: SGHNT and YYREEE (reference sequence). The CDR3 is 15 residues long. The ends were cut back, 4 bases at V and 2 bases at J, with 16 bases in the middle. CDR3 DNA: TGTGCCAGCAGCGCAGACTCACACTCCACCTACGAGCAGTACTTC. Translating gives CASSADSHSTYEQYF.

The J gene is TRBJ1-2, the V gene TRBV5-6; D gene ambiguous. The V and J ends lost 0 bases and 8 bases respectively, with 11 bases between them. The CDR3 extends over 13 amino acids. Per germline, CDR1 SGHDT and CDR2 YYEEEE. CDR3 sequence reads: CASSLVQAGGYTF. For the CDR3, the DNA is TGTGCCAGCAGCTTGGTGCAGGCGGGAGGCTACACCTTC.

The V call is TRBV5-1, the J call TRBJ2-5, with TRBD2 as a possible D gene (7 bases). Germline V gene sequence: CDR1 SGHRS, CDR2 YFSETQ. Trimming removed 2 bases from V and 2 bases from J, with 19 bases in between. This CDR3 is built from 17 residues. The CDR3 DNA follows: TGCGCCAGCAGCTTAAGCGCACGGCGGGGGCGACAAGAGACCCAGTACTTC. This codes for CASSLSARRGRQETQYF.

The rearrangement links TRBV3-1 to TRBJ2-1, with D perhaps given as TRBD1 or TRBD2 (5 bases each). This CDR3 contains 14 residues. Germline CDR1 is LGHDT and CDR2 is YNNKEL (reference sequence). Trimming stripped 1 base from V and 8 bases from J, with 12 bases between. CDR3 region: CASSQGARGDEQFF. The CDR3 nucleotides read TGTGCCAGCAGCCAAGGAGCGCGAGGGGATGAGCAGTTCTTC.